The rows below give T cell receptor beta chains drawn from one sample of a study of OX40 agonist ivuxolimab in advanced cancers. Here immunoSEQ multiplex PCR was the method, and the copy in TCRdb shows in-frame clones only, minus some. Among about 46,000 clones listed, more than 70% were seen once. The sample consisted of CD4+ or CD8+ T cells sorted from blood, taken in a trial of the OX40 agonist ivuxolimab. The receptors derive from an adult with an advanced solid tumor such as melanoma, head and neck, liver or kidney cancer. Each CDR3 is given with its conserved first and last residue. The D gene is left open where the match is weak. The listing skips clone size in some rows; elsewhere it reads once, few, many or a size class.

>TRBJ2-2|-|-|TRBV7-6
TGTGCCAGCAGGGCAAGCAGCGCTTCCACCGGGGAGCTGTTTTTT
CASRASSASTGELFF
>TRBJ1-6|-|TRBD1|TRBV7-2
TGTGCCAGCAGCTTTGGACAGGGAAATTCACCCCTCCACTTT
CASSFGQGNSPLHF
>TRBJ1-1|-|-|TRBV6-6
TGTGCCAGCAGTTACGGGCCAAGGAACACTGAAGCTTTCTTT
CASSYGPRNTEAFF
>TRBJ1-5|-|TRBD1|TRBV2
TGTGCCAGCAGTCTCCCCTGGACAGGTAGCAATCAGCCCCAGCATTTT
CASSLPWTGSNQPQHF
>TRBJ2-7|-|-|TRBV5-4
TGTGCCAGCAGTCAGGCCAGAGGGGCGGAGCTCTCCTACGAGCAGTACTTC
CASSQARGAELSYEQYF
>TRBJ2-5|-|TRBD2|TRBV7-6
TGTGCCAGCAGCTCGCTCGGGACTAGCGGGAGGGCCAGGGAGACCCAGTACTTC
CASSSLGTSGRARETQYF
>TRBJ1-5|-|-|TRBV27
TGTGCCAGCAGTTTATACCCAGGCGATCAGCCCCAGCATTTT
CASSLYPGDQPQHF
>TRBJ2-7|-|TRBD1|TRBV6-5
TGTGCCAGCAGCCTCGGACAGGGATTCTCCTACGAGCAGTACTTC
CASSLGQGFSYEQYF
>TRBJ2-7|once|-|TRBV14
TGTGCCAGCAGCCAAGTAAACGAGCAGTACTTC
CASSQVNEQYF
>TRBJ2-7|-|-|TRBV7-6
TGTGCCAGCAGCTTAGCGACAGAGTACGAGCAGTACTTC
CASSLATEYEQYF
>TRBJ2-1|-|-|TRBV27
TGTGCCAGCAGCCCCGGTTGGGCCGATGACAATGAGCAGTTCTTC
CASSPGWADDNEQFF
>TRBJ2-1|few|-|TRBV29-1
TGCAGCGCCCCTGACGGCAATGAGCAGTTCTTC
CSAPDGNEQFF
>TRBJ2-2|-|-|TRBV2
TGTGCCAGCAGTGACCCTGAGGACAGTCCCTCGAACACCGGGGAGCTGTTTTTT
CASSDPEDSPSNTGELFF
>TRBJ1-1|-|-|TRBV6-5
TGTGCCAGCAGGGGTGACACCTGGAGGAACACTGAAGCTTTCTTT
CASRGDTWRNTEAFF
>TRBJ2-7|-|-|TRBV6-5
TGTGCCAGCGGACCACTGCTATACGAGCAGTACTTC
CASGPLLYEQYF
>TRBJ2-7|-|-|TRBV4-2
TGTGCCAGCAGCCAAGAACCAGGGGGGTACGAGCAGTACTTC
CASSQEPGGYEQYF
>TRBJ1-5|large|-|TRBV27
TGTGCCAGCAGTTTGGGGCGAGCCAGACAGCCCCAGCATTTT
CASSLGRARQPQHF
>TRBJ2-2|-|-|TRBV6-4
TGTGCCAGCAGTGACCGACAGGTCATCAACACCGGGGAGCTGTTTTTT
CASSDRQVINTGELFF
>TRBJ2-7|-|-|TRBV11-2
TGTGCCAGCAGCCCACGCCGGGACGGGGACTACGAGCAGTACTTC
CASSPRRDGDYEQYF
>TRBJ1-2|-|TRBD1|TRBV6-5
TGTGCCAGCAGTTACTCTCGGACAGGGGCAACTGGCTACACCTTC
CASSYSRTGATGYTF
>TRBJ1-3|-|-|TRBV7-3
TGTGCCAGCAGCTTCGACCACAGCCCGAGCTCTGGAAACACCATATATTTT
CASSFDHSPSSGNTIYF
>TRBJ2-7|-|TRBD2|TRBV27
TGTGCTGCGGGGGAGAGCTCCTACGAGCAGTACTTC
CAAGESSYEQYF
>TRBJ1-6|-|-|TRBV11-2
TGTGCCAGCAGCTTAAACAGTCTAAATTCACCCCTCCACTTT
CASSLNSLNSPLHF
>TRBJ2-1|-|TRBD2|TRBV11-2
TGTGCCAGCAGCGTGGGGACTAGCGGGCTTAATGAGCAGTTCTTC
CASSVGTSGLNEQFF
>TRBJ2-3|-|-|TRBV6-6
TGTGCCAGCAGCCCCCAATGGGGTAGCACAGATACGCAGTATTTT
CASSPQWGSTDTQYF
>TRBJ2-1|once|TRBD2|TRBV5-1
TGCGCCAGCAGCTTGGTTTCGGGGGGATACAATGAGCAGTTCTTC
CASSLVSGGYNEQFF
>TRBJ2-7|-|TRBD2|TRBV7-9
TGTGCCAGCAGCCATCCTAGCGGGAGAAGACCCTACGAGCAGTACTTC
CASSHPSGRRPYEQYF
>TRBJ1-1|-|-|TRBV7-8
TGTGCCAGCAGCTTAGTAAGGGAAGATGACACTGAAGCTTTCTTT
CASSLVREDDTEAFF